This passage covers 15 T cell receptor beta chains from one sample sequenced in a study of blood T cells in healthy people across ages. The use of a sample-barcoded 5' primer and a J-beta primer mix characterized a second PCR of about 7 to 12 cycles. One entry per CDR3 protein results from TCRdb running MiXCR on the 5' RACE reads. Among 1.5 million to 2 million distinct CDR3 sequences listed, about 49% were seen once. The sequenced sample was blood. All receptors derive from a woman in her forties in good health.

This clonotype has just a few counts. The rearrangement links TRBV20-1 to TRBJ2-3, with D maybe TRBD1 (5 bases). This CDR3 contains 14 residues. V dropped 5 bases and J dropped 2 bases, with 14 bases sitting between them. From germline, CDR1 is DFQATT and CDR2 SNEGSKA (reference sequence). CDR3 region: CSAETGAPTDTQYF. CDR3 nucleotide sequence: TGCAGTGCTGAAACAGGTGCCCCCACAGATACGCAGTATTTT.

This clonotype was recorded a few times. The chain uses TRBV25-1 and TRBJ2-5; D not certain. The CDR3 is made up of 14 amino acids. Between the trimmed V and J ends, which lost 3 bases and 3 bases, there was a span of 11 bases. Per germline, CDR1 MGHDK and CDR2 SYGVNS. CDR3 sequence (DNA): TGTGCCAGCAGTGACTGGTCAGTTAAAGAGACCCAGTACTTC. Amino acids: CASSDWSVKETQYF. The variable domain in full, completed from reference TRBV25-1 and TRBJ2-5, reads EADIYQTPRYLVIGTGKKITLECSQTMGHDKMYWYQQDPGMELHLIHYSYGVNSTEKGDLSSESTVSRIRTEHFPLTLESARPSHTSQYLCASSDWSVKETQYFGPGTRLLVL.

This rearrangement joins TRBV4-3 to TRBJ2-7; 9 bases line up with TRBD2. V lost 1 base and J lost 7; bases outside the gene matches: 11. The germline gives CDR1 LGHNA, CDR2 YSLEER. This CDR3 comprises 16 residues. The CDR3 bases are TGCGCCAGCAGCCAAGGGGCTAGCGGGGATTATAATGAGCAGTACTTC. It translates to CASSQGASGDYNEQYF.

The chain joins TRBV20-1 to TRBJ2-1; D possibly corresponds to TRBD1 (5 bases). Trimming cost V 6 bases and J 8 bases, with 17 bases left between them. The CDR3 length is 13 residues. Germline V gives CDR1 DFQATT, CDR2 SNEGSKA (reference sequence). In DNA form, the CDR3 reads TGCAGTGCCCCAAAGGGGATTTACGATGAGCAGTTCTTC. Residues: CSAPKGIYDEQFF.

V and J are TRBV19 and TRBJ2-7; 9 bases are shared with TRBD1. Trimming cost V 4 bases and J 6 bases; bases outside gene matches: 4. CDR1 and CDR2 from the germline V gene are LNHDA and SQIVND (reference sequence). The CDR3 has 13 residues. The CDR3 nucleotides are TGTGCCAGTAGTACCGGGACAGGGATCGAGCAGTACTTC. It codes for CASSTGTGIEQYF.

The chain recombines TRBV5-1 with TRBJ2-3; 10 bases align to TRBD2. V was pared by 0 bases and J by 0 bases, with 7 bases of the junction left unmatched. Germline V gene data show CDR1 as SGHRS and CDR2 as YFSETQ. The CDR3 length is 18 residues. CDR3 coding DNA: TGCGCCAGCAGCTTGGTTCCTAGCGGGGGCCCAAGCACAGATACGCAGTATTTT. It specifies CASSLVPSGGPSTDTQYF. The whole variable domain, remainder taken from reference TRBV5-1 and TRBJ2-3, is KAGVTQTPRYLIKTRGQQVTLSCSPISGHRSVSWYQQTPGQGLQFLFEYFSETQRNKGNFPGRFSGRQFSNSRSEMNVSTLELGDSALYLCASSLVPSGGPSTDTQYFGPGTRLTVL.

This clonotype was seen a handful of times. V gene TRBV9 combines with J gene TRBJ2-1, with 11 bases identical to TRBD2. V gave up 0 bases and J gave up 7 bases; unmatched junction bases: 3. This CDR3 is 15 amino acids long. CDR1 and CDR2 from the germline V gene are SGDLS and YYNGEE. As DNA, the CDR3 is TGTGCCAGCAGCGTAGGCGCTAGCGGGGGGAATGAGCAGTTCTTC. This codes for CASSVGASGGNEQFF. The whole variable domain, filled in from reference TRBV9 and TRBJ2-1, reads DSGVTQTPKHLITATGQRVTLRCSPRSGDLSVYWYQQSLDQGLQFLIQYYNGEERAKGNILERFSAQQFPDLHSELNLSSLELGDSALYFCASSVGASGGNEQFFGPGTRLTVL.

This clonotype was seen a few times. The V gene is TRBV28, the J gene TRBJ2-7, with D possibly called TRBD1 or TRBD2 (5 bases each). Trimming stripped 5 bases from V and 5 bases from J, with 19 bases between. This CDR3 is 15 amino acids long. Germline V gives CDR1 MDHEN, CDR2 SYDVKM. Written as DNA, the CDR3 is TGTGCCAGCAGTGATCAGGGAAGTAGGACTGACGAGCAGTACTTC. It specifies CASSDQGSRTDEQYF. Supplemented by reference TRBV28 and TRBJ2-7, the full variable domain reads DVKVTQSSRYLVKRTGEKVFLECVQDMDHENMFWYRQDPGLGLRLIYFSYDVKMKEKGDIPEGYSVSREKKERFSLILESASTNQTSMYLCASSDQGSRTDEQYFGPGTRLTVT.

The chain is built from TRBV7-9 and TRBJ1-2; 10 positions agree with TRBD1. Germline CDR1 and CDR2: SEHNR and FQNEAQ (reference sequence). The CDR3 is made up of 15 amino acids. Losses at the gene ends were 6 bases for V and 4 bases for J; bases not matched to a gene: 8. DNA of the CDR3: TGTGCCAGCAGTTCCGGGACAGGGGAAGGCTATGGCTACACCTTC. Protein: CASSSGTGEGYGYTF.

CDR3 sequence reads: CASRELAGVFNTDTQYF. Written as DNA, the CDR3 is TGTGCCAGCAGGGAACTAGCGGGGGTATTCAACACAGATACGCAGTATTTT. This chain joins TRBV28 and TRBJ2-3; 11 bases agree with TRBD2. The V segment lost 6 bases and the J segment 2 bases; nucleotides outside the gene matches: 10. Germline V gives CDR1 MDHEN, CDR2 SYDVKM. CDR3 size: 17 residues.

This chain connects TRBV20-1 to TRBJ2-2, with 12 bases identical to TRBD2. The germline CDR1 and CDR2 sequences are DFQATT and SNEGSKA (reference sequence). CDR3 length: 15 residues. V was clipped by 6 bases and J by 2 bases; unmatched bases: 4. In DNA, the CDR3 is TGCAGTGCCCCTAGCGGGGGGGCCAACACCGGGGAGCTGTTTTTT. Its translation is CSAPSGGANTGELFF.

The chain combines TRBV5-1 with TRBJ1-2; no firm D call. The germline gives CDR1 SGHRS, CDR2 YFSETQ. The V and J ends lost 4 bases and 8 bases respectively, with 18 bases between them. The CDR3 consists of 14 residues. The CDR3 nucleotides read TGCGCCAGCAGCCCGGATCTCGCGAGTCAGGGCTACACCTTC. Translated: CASSPDLASQGYTF.

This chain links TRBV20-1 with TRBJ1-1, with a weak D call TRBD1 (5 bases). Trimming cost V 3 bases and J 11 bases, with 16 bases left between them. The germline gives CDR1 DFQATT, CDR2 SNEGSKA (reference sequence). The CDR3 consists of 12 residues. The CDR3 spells CSASWGDAGAFF. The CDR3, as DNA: TGCAGTGCTAGTTGGGGGGACGCGGGGGCTTTCTTT.

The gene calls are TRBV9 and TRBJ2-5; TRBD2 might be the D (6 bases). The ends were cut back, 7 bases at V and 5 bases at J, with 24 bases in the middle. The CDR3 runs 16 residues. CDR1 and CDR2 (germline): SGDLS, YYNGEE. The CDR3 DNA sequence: TGTGCCAGCGGAGGTGGGTCAGGGAGGAAAGAGGAGACCCAGTACTTC. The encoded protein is CASGGGSGRKEETQYF.

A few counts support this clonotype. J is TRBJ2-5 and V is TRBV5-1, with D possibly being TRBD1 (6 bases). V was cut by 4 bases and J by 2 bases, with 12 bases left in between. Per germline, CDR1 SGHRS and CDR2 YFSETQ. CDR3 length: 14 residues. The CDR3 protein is CASSVDSKQETQYF. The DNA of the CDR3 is TGCGCCAGCAGCGTGGACAGTAAACAAGAGACCCAGTACTTC. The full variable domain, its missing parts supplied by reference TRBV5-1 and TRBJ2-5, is KAGVTQTPRYLIKTRGQQVTLSCSPISGHRSVSWYQQTPGQGLQFLFEYFSETQRNKGNFPGRFSGRQFSNSRSEMNVSTLELGDSALYLCASSVDSKQETQYFGPGTRLLVL.